Reported below is one TCR beta chain. Researchers placed approximately 200,000 CFSE-labeled responder cells in culture with approximately 200,000 irradiated, violet-dye-labeled stimulator cells. This record belongs to a study of graft-versus-host responses after intestinal transplantation. About the research overall: Tacrolimus and steroids were given for three to four years to all recipients after anti-thymocyte globulin induction.

V lost 3 bases and J lost 2, with 14 bases in between. The length of the CDR3 is 15 residues. Germline CDR1 MNHGY, CDR2 SVAAGI. TCRdb's copy holds only in-frame clones and misses some; the assay was immunoSEQ multiplex PCR. The sample yields 8,600 or so clones, roughly 29% seen once. The receptor comes from a human patient who was an organ donor for intestinal transplantation. The V gene is TRBV6-9, the J gene TRBJ2-7, with a possible D match to TRBD1 (6 bases). Sequencing was performed on alloreactive CD8+ T cells from a mixed lymphocyte reaction culture, taken before transplantation. Subset denoted: CFSE-low proliferating T cells sorted from roughly six-day pre-transplant mixed lymphocyte reaction (GvH or HvG direction). DNA of the CDR3: TGTGCCAGCAGTTACGAACAGGGTGGGGCCTACGAGCAGTACTTC. Its protein is CASSYEQGGAYEQYF.